This entry lists 26 T cell receptor beta chains sequenced from one sample in a study of Ad26.COV2.S vaccination and SARS-CoV-2 variants. TCRdb keeps only in-frame clones here, not all; method: immunoSEQ multiplex PCR. Here the sample spans 300,000 to 350,000 clones, 75% to 90% being singletons. Treatment noted: 19 received Ad26.COV2.S at low or high dose, single or two shots; 5 received placebo; per-sample allocation not given. Vaccine and placebo recipients were sampled on day 63 after the first injection. This specimen was peripheral blood, taken in a trial of Ad26.COV2.S vaccine versus placebo. Every receptor here comes from a person aged 18-60 years who received the Ad26.COV2.S COVID-19 vaccine or a placebo.

This chain uses TRBV3-1 (or the pseudogene TRBV3-2) with TRBJ2-5; a possible D gene is TRBD2 (5 bases). Germline CDR1 is LGHDT and CDR2 is YNNKEL (reference sequence). The CDR3 extends over 15 amino acids. V lost 5 bases to trimming and J lost 4 bases, with 17 bases between them. The CDR3 sequence is CASSFSWESGETQYF. The CDR3, as DNA: TGTGCCAGCAGCTTTTCTTGGGAGTCTGGAGAGACCCAGTACTTC.

The chain is built from TRBV15 and TRBJ2-2; 8 bases fit TRBD1. In germline, CDR1 is LNHNV, CDR2 YYDKDF (reference sequence). V lost 4 bases to trimming and J lost 1 base; unmatched junction nucleotides: 2. The CDR3 covers 15 residues. This CDR3 is CATSIGTGNTGELFF. The CDR3 nucleotides read TGTGCCACCAGCATAGGGACAGGGAACACCGGGGAGCTGTTTTTT.

The chain has TRBV2 and TRBJ1-2, with D perhaps matching TRBD1 (5 bases). The CDR3 totals 14 residues. The V end lost 4 bases, the J end lost 8 bases, and 17 bases lay between the germline ends. CDR1 and CDR2 (germline): SNHLY, FYNNEI. CDR3 region: CASSVSGFRGGYTF. The CDR3, as DNA: TGTGCCAGCAGTGTGTCGGGGTTTCGGGGCGGCTACACCTTC.

This chain connects TRBV3-1 (or the pseudogene TRBV3-2) to TRBJ1-3; the D is unclear. V lost 0 bases and J lost 0, with 6 bases in between. The germline V gene has CDR1 LGHDT and CDR2 YNNKEL (reference sequence). The CDR3 covers 15 residues. The CDR3 region is CASSQEVSSGNTIYF. In DNA, the CDR3 is TGTGCCAGCAGCCAAGAAGTGAGCTCTGGAAACACCATATATTTT.

Comment on this clone: The same CDR3 also results from other DNA sequences found in this sample. The chain is built from TRBV6-5 and TRBJ1-5; weak D call: TRBD1 (5 bases). The CDR3 consists of 13 residues. Trimming stripped 6 bases from V and 2 bases from J, with 8 bases between. In germline, CDR1 is MNHEY, CDR2 SVGAGI. In DNA form, the CDR3 reads TGTGCCAGCAGAGGGGCTGGCAATCAGCCCCAGCATTTT. Translated, it gives CASRGAGNQPQHF.

The chain links TRBV3-1 (or the pseudogene TRBV3-2) to TRBJ1-1; 9 bases map to TRBD1. V lost 1 base and J lost 8; bases outside the gene matches: 2. This CDR3 comprises 13 residues. Looked up from germline, CDR1 is LGHDT and CDR2 is YNNKEL (reference sequence). CDR3 bases: TGTGCCAGCAGCCAAGGGGGGACAGGGGAAGCTTTCTTT. Protein product: CASSQGGTGEAFF.

The chain carries TRBV29-1 and TRBJ1-1; TRBD1 matches at 7 bases. Germline CDR1 SQVTM, CDR2 ANQGSEA. Germline trimming cut 4 bases from V and 5 bases from J; bases unmatched to any gene: 7. This CDR3 is 13 amino acids long. The CDR3 here is CSVAGTEGTEAFF. CDR3 coding DNA: TGCAGCGTTGCCGGGACAGAGGGGACTGAAGCTTTCTTT.

The chain recombines TRBV9 with TRBJ1-1; a weak D match, TRBD1 (5 bases). V was clipped by 4 bases and J by 1 base, with 14 bases between them. Germline assignment: CDR1 SGDLS and CDR2 YYNGEE. The length of the CDR3 is 15 residues. CDR3 sequence: CASSQGAYENTEAFF. CDR3 nucleotides: TGTGCCAGCAGCCAAGGGGCGTATGAGAACACTGAAGCTTTCTTT.

This chain joins TRBV4-1 and TRBJ2-5; D call uncertain. Germline lookup yields CDR1 MGHRA and CDR2 YSYEKL. V lost 3 bases, J lost 4 bases, and 15 bases lay in between. CDR3 length equals 15 residues. The CDR3 DNA follows: TGCGCCAGCAGCCAGGGTAGGGATTTCTTAGAGACCCAGTACTTC. Translating gives CASSQGRDFLETQYF.

This clone has more than one count but fewer than ten. This chain uses TRBV27 with TRBJ2-1; the D is unclear. V was cut by 6 bases and J by 0 bases, with 12 bases left in between. The germline V gene encodes CDR1 MNHEY and CDR2 SMNVEV (reference sequence). This CDR3 is 15 amino acids long. DNA of the CDR3: TGTGCCAGCAGGGGATACGGATACTCCTACAATGAGCAGTTCTTC. It codes for CASRGYGYSYNEQFF.

The chain couples TRBV19 to TRBJ2-1; no clear D gene. The V end was cut by 10 bases, the J end by 0 bases, with 13 bases between. Germline V gives CDR1 LNHDA, CDR2 SQIVND (reference sequence). This CDR3 contains 14 residues. Here the CDR3 DNA reads TGTGCCACTCGAGGTAATCCCTCCTACAATGAGCAGTTCTTC. Encoded protein: CATRGNPSYNEQFF.

This chain connects TRBV27 to TRBJ2-1, with D perhaps matching TRBD1 (5 bases). Germline V gene lookup returns CDR1 MNHEY and CDR2 SMNVEV (reference sequence). The CDR3 consists of 13 residues. V was shortened by 4 bases and J by 10 bases, with 14 bases between the two germline ends. The CDR3 loop is CASSSRTSGEQFF. Here the CDR3 DNA reads TGTGCCAGCAGTTCCCGGACATCCGGGGAGCAGTTCTTC.

This chain uses TRBV3-1 (or the pseudogene TRBV3-2) with TRBJ1-3; D might be TRBD1 (5 bases). Germline CDR1 LGHDT, CDR2 YNNKEL (reference sequence). The CDR3 spans 15 residues. Trimming stripped 5 bases from V and 0 bases from J, with 11 bases between. CDR3 nucleotide sequence: TGTGCCAGCAGCGATGACAGCTACTCTGGAAACACCATATATTTT. Translation gives CASSDDSYSGNTIYF.

This chain joins TRBV7-9 and TRBJ2-7; 7 bases are a match to TRBD2. The trim removed 1 base at V and 6 bases at J, leaving 6 bases unmatched. This CDR3 is built from 14 residues. The germline CDR1 and CDR2 sequences are SEHNR and FQNEAQ (reference sequence). The CDR3 loop reads CASSLGGGQGEQYV. In nucleotides, the CDR3 is TGTGCCAGCAGCTTAGGGGGAGGGCAGGGCGAGCAGTACGTC.

The chain joins TRBV5-6 to TRBJ2-5; unclear D gene. The CDR3 is 17 residues long. V was shortened by 0 bases and J by 5 bases, with 20 bases between the two germline ends. Germline CDR1 is SGHDT and CDR2 is YYEEEE. The CDR3, as DNA: TGTGCCAGCAGCTTGGCCGGAAGGACGAGGCAAGGGGAGACCCAGTACTTC. Its protein is CASSLAGRTRQGETQYF.

This sequence joins TRBV7-3 and TRBJ2-3; a possible D gene is TRBD2 (6 bases). Germline lookup yields CDR1 SGHTA and CDR2 FQGTGA. The V end was cut by 5 bases, the J end by 3 bases, with 15 bases between. CDR3 length: 15 amino acids. The CDR3, as DNA: TGTGCCAGCAGCCCAAAACTAGCACTAACAGATACGCAGTATTTT. It is translated as CASSPKLALTDTQYF.

V is TRBV5-6 and J is TRBJ1-2, with TRBD1 as a possible D gene (5 bases). The length of the CDR3 is 16 residues. Germline CDR1 reads SGHDT; CDR2 reads YYEEEE. Trimming removed 2 bases at V and 6 bases at J, with 20 bases between. This chain's CDR3 is CASSFLDTGWTDGYTF. The CDR3 coding sequence is TGTGCCAGCAGCTTCCTGGACACGGGGTGGACTGATGGCTACACCTTC.

This rearrangement joins TRBV12-3 or TRBV12-4 to TRBJ1-1; D remains unclear. There are 13 residues in the CDR3. Trimming stripped 7 bases from V and 0 bases from J, with 9 bases between. CDR3 protein: CASNRRLNTEAFF. The CDR3, as DNA: TGTGCCAGCAATAGGAGATTGAACACTGAAGCTTTCTTT.

This clone was seen more than once but under ten times. This chain joins TRBV7-9 and TRBJ2-5; D is ambiguous. Germline lookup yields CDR1 SEHNR and CDR2 FQNEAQ (reference sequence). V shed 4 bases and J shed 4 bases, with 7 bases lying between them. The CDR3 has 12 residues. As DNA, the CDR3 is TGTGCCAGCAGCTCTTGGCGAGAGACCCAGTACTTC. The encoded protein is CASSSWRETQYF.

The chain employs TRBV7-2 and TRBJ2-5; no firm D call. In germline, CDR1 is SGHTA, CDR2 FQGNSA. The CDR3 length is 13 residues. V lost 0 bases to trimming and J lost 3 bases, with 5 bases between them. In DNA, the CDR3 is TGTGCCAGCAGCTTAGCTAGAGAAGAGACCCAGTACTTC. Protein product: CASSLAREETQYF.

The gene calls are TRBV7-9 and TRBJ1-1, with D uncertain. The V end lost 5 bases, the J end lost 2 bases, and 6 bases lay between the germline ends. This CDR3 has 12 residues. Germline V gene sequence: CDR1 SEHNR, CDR2 FQNEAQ (reference sequence). CDR3 residues: CASSQLNTEAFF. Here the CDR3 DNA reads TGTGCCAGCAGCCAATTAAACACTGAAGCTTTCTTT. The complete variable domain, with remaining parts taken from reference TRBV7-9 and TRBJ1-1, reads DTGVSQNPRHKITKRGQNVTFRCDPISEHNRLYWYRQTLGQGPEFLTYFQNEAQLEKSRLLSDRFSAERPKGSFSTLEIQRTEQGDSAMYLCASSQLNTEAFFGQGTRLTVV.

V and J are TRBV7-8 and TRBJ2-7, with a possible D match to TRBD2 (6 bases). Germline loops: CDR1 SGHVS, CDR2 FQNEAQ. The CDR3 contains 14 residues. V lost 0 bases, J lost 0 bases, and 6 bases lay in between. As DNA, the CDR3 is TGTGCCAGCAGCTTAGCGGGGGGCTCCTACGAGCAGTACTTC. Protein sequence: CASSLAGGSYEQYF. Based on the CDR3 plus reference TRBV7-8 and TRBJ2-7, the full variable domain is GAGVSQSPRYKVAKRGQDVALRCDPISGHVSLFWYQQALGQGPEFLTYFQNEAQLDKSGLPSDRFFAERPEGSVSTLKIQRTQQEDSAVYLCASSLAGGSYEQYFGPGTRLTVT.

This rearrangement joins TRBV19 to TRBJ1-2; D uncertain. Germline CDR1 is LNHDA and CDR2 is SQIVND (reference sequence). Trimming took off 3 bases at V and 7 bases at J, with 12 bases between the two ends. This CDR3 is built from 13 residues. The CDR3 sequence is CASSIWVLAGYTF. The DNA for the CDR3 is TGTGCCAGTAGTATCTGGGTTTTGGCTGGCTACACCTTC.

The chain couples TRBV11-2 to TRBJ1-1; possibly TRBD1 for D (5 bases). The CDR3 consists of 15 residues. The germline CDR1 and CDR2 sequences are SGHAT and FQNNGV. Trimming removed 1 base from V and 6 bases from J, with 15 bases in between. The CDR3 protein is CASSLGAPTGAEAFF. CDR3 DNA: TGTGCCAGCAGCTTAGGCGCCCCTACGGGGGCTGAAGCTTTCTTT. Using reference TRBV11-2 and TRBJ1-1 for the parts outside the CDR3, the full variable domain is EAGVAQSPRYKIIEKRQSVAFWCNPISGHATLYWYQQILGQGPKLLIQFQNNGVVDDSQLPKDRFSAERLKGVDSTLKIQPAKLEDSAVYLCASSLGAPTGAEAFFGQGTRLTVV.

The chain has TRBV6-2 or TRBV6-3 and TRBJ2-3; 10 positions match TRBD1. Trimming at V came to 6 bases and at J to 6 bases, leaving 9 bases not matched to a gene. Looked up from germline, CDR1 is MNHEY and CDR2 is SVGEGT. This CDR3 has 15 amino acids. The CDR3 nucleotides are TGTGCCAGCAGCGACGGGGGACAGGGGAGCGATACGCAGTATTTT. Protein sequence: CASSDGGQGSDTQYF.

The chain employs TRBV18 and TRBJ1-2; D may be TRBD1 (5 bases). Trimming shortened V by 4 bases and J by 0 bases, and 12 bases separated the two germline ends. This CDR3 comprises 15 residues. The germline CDR1 and CDR2 sequences are KGHSH and LQKENI. CDR3 loop: CASSRPGGANYGYTF. CDR3 sequence (DNA): TGTGCCAGCTCACGTCCGGGGGGAGCTAACTATGGCTACACCTTC.